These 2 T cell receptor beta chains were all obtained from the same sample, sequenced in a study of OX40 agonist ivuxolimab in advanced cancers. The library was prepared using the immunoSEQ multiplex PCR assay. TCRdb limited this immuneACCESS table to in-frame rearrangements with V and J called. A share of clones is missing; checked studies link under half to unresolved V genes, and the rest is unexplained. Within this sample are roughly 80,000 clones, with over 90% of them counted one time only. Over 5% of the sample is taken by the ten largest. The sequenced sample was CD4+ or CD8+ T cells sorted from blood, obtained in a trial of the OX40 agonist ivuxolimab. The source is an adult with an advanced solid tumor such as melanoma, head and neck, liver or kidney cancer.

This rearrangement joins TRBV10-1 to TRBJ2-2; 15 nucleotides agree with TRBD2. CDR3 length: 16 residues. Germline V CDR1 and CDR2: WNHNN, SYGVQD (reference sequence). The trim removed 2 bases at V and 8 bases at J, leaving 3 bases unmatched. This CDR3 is CASSEGTSGRRGELFF. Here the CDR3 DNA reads TGCGCCAGCAGTGAGGGGACTAGCGGGAGGCGAGGGGAGCTGTTTTTT.

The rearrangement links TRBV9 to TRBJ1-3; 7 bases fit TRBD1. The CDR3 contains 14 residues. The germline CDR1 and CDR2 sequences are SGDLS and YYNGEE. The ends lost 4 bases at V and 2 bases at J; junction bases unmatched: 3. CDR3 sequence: CASSLDRAGNTIYF. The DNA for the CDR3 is TGTGCCAGCAGCCTCGACAGGGCTGGAAACACCATATATTTT.